This TCR beta chain was recorded in a study of cytomegalovirus exposure and HLA in healthy donors. Whole-study findings and limits: TRBV6-2, TRBV6-3 and some other V segments were unresolvable in 87-base-pair reads.

This clone was seen just once. What it binds is not known. V lost 0 bases to trimming and J lost 2 bases, with 9 bases between them. CDR3 length equals 15 residues. Germline lookup yields CDR1 SGHDT and CDR2 YYEEEE. PCR was performed using 60 Vbeta and 13 Jbeta primers. The method was immunoSEQ multiplex PCR; TCRdb's version includes in-frame clones alone and lacks a portion of them. Among 110,000 to 150,000 clones, approximately 73% were seen once, and the ten largest hold about 1.2%. The sequencing sample was made of PBMCs. The clonotype originates from a woman aged 35 to 49 in good health and CMV-seronegative. The genes are TRBV5-6 and TRBJ2-1; D is perhaps TRBD2 (6 bases). The CDR3: CASSLAGDPYNEQFF. The CDR3 DNA reads as TGTGCCAGCAGCTTGGCGGGGGACCCCTACAATGAGCAGTTCTTC.